These 12 T cell receptor beta chains came from one sample sequenced in a study of siplizumab effects on memory and regulatory T cells. Assay used: immunoSEQ multiplex PCR; TCRdb lists only in-frame clones, some missing. The profile shows about 100,000 clones, about 91% of them singletons. Sequencing was performed on Tregs sorted from blood. The receptors here all came from a human donor in good health.

The count of this clone is one. V gene TRBV5-1 combines with J gene TRBJ1-2, with 8 bases fitting TRBD1. Germline trimming cut 3 bases from V and 4 bases from J; bases unmatched to any gene: 8. Germline assignment: CDR1 SGHRS and CDR2 YFSETQ. The CDR3 is 15 residues long. CDR3 region: CASSYGQGLGYGYTF. CDR3 nucleotide sequence: TGCGCCAGCAGCTACGGACAGGGCCTGGGCTATGGCTACACCTTC.

The V and J genes are TRBV6-1 and TRBJ2-7, with D possibly matching TRBD1 (6 bases). The V and J ends lost 2 bases and 5 bases respectively, with 16 bases between them. The germline V gene encodes CDR1 MNHNS and CDR2 SASEGT. CDR3 size: 15 residues. The CDR3 is CASSETTGYFDEQYF. In DNA, the CDR3 is TGTGCCAGCAGTGAAACGACAGGTTATTTCGACGAGCAGTACTTC.

The chain links TRBV28 to TRBJ2-1; 15 nucleotides align to TRBD2. This CDR3 contains 16 residues. Losses at the gene ends were 6 bases for V and 7 bases for J; bases not matched to a gene: 7. The germline gives CDR1 MDHEN, CDR2 SYDVKM. The CDR3 DNA follows: TGTGCCAGCAGACCAACCGGACTAGCGGGAGGGAATGAGCAGTTCTTC. Its protein product is CASRPTGLAGGNEQFF.

This clone was detected only a few times. The genes are TRBV19 and TRBJ1-1, with a possible D match to TRBD1 (5 bases). Trimming cost V 6 bases and J 2 bases, with 13 bases left between them. This CDR3 spans 14 amino acids. CDR1 is LNHDA, CDR2 SQIVND, per germline (reference sequence). As DNA, the CDR3 is TGTGCCAGTAGCCTTTGGGGGTTAAACACTGAAGCTTTCTTT. It specifies CASSLWGLNTEAFF. The whole variable domain, remainder taken from reference TRBV19 and TRBJ1-1, is DGGITQSPKYLFRKEGQNVTLSCEQNLNHDAMYWYRQDPGQGLRLIYYSQIVNDFQKGDIAEGYSVSREKKESFPLTVTSAQKNPTAFYLCASSLWGLNTEAFFGQGTRLTVV.

This clone was detected only once. This chain links TRBV4-1 with TRBJ2-5; TRBD2 matches 14 bases. Germline CDR1 reads MGHRA; CDR2 reads YSYEKL. V was pared by 3 bases and J by 4 bases, with 19 bases of the junction left unmatched. This CDR3 region has 21 residues. In DNA form, the CDR3 reads TGCGCCAGCAGCCACGTATCGCCCGGGACTAGCGGGAGTGGTTTGGGAGAGACCCAGTACTTC. Translating it yields CASSHVSPGTSGSGLGETQYF.

The CDR3: CASSLGTPTEAFF. The CDR3 DNA reads TGTGCCAGCAGCCTAGGGACACCCACTGAAGCTTTCTTT. This chain connects TRBV7-9 to TRBJ1-1; D may be TRBD1 (6 bases). This CDR3 is 13 amino acids long. The V and J ends lost 5 bases and 4 bases respectively, with 11 bases between them. The germline gives CDR1 SEHNR, CDR2 FQNEAQ (reference sequence).

This clone was found once. The chain employs TRBV28 and TRBJ2-1; TRBD2 is a possible D gene (5 bases). V was cut by 1 base and J by 1 base, with 11 bases left in between. Germline CDR1 reads MDHEN; CDR2 reads SYDVKM. The CDR3 length is 16 residues. The CDR3 nucleotides are TGTGCCAGCAGTTTATCTAGCTTCGTGTCCTACAATGAGCAGTTCTTC. Its protein product is CASSLSSFVSYNEQFF.

J is TRBJ2-2 and V is TRBV7-2; D gene uncertain. Trimming left V 5 bases short and J 1 base short, with 5 bases between. Germline lookup yields CDR1 SGHTA and CDR2 FQGNSA. The CDR3 covers 13 residues. The CDR3 DNA follows: TGTGCCAGCAGCAAGGGGAACACCGGGGAGCTGTTTTTT. It codes for CASSKGNTGELFF.

The rearrangement uses TRBV9 and TRBJ2-2; 9 nucleotides agree with TRBD1. The J segment lost 4 bases and the V segment lost 4 bases, leaving 11 bases of the junction unmatched. The CDR3 extends over 17 amino acids. The germline V gene encodes CDR1 SGDLS and CDR2 YYNGEE. CDR3 sequence (DNA): TGTGCCAGCAGCCCCCAGGACAGGGGTTATGGCACCGGGGAGCTGTTTTTT. This gives the protein CASSPQDRGYGTGELFF.

V gene TRBV19 combines with J gene TRBJ2-7; 11 bases match TRBD2. Germline values: CDR1 LNHDA, CDR2 SQIVND (reference sequence). The trim removed 5 bases at V and 4 bases at J, leaving 13 bases unmatched. CDR3 length: 17 amino acids. The CDR3: CASSGGSTSGSRYEQYF. The CDR3 nucleotides read TGTGCCAGTAGTGGCGGATCAACTAGCGGGAGTCGGTACGAGCAGTACTTC.

The genes are TRBV5-1 and TRBJ2-6, with 7 bases matching TRBD1. The V segment lost 5 bases and the J segment 6 bases; nucleotides outside the gene matches: 8. Germline V gene lookup returns CDR1 SGHRS and CDR2 YFSETQ. There are 15 residues in the CDR3. The CDR3 here is CASRYGDSPANVLTF. Written as DNA, the CDR3 is TGCGCCAGCAGGTACGGGGACAGCCCGGCCAACGTCCTGACTTTC.

This chain uses TRBV29-1 with TRBJ2-3; D not resolved. Germline assignment: CDR1 SQVTM and CDR2 ANQGSEA. This CDR3 is 12 amino acids long. CDR3 bases: TGCACCACTGAAGTAGGGTCGGATACGCAGTATTTT. Protein product: CTTEVGSDTQYF.